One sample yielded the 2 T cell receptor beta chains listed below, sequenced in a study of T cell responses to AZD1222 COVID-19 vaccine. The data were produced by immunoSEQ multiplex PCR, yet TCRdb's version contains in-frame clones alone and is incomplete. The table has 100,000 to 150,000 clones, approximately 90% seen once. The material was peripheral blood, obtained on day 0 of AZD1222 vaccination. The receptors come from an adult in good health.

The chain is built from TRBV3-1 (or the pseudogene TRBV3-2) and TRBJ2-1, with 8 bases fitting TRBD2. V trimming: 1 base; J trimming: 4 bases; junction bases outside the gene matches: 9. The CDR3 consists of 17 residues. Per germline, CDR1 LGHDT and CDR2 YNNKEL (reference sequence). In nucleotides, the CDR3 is TGTGCCAGCAGCCAAGTTTTCGGGAGGGCCAAGTACAATGAGCAGTTCTTC. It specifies CASSQVFGRAKYNEQFF.

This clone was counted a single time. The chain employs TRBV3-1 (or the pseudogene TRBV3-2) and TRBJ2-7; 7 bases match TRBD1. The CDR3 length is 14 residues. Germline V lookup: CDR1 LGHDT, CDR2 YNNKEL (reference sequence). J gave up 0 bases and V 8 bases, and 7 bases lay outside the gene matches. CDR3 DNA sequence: TGTGCCAGCGGGGACAGATTTGACTCCTACGAGCAGTACTTC. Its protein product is CASGDRFDSYEQYF.